This T cell receptor beta chain came from a study of cytomegalovirus exposure and HLA in healthy donors. Study summary: Prior work identified around 110 million unique TCR beta sequences in 190 million or so T cells. Out of 398 genotyped donors, about 80% belonged to the Caucasian-associated ancestry cluster. Study conclusions and caveats: For most TCR beta V segments, an earlier analysis put the productive rate at about 87% or about 30% of the time. High specificity and sensitivity for cytomegalovirus status were reported for the classifier.

Germline-derived CDR1 and CDR2 are MNHNY and SVGAGI (reference sequence). V lost 6 bases and J lost 1, with 9 bases in between. This CDR3 has 13 residues. 60 Vbeta and 13 Jbeta primers were used in PCR. Profiling relied on immunoSEQ multiplex PCR, and the TCRdb table lists in-frame clones only, not all of them. The sample table sets out about 200,000 clones. About this clone: What it recognizes is unknown.

This chain connects TRBV6-6 to TRBJ1-1, with a weak D call TRBD1 (5 bases). The TCR was taken from a girl aged 2 to 9 in good health and CMV-seropositive. The sequenced sample was PBMCs. The CDR3 DNA is TGTGCCAGCAGCTCCCAGGGGAACACTGAAGCTTTCTTT. Protein sequence: CASSSQGNTEAFF.